The sequence of this T cell receptor (beta chain) was determined in a study of T cell repertoires in cytomegalovirus infection. For the study at large: Recently identified HLA-C-restricted and well-studied HLA-B-restricted CMV epitopes were used. Evidence of both CMV infection and a matching HLA type came from public TCR beta signatures. General observations from the study: Cumulative public TCR beta family frequency identified CMV carriers with the relevant HLA. HLA-C-restricted CMV clonotypes gave the most frequent clonotype in two of eight donors.

Each CDR3 protein is one row after TCRdb ran MiXCR on the reads. The sample comprises roughly 110,000 distinct CDR3 sequences, over 25% of which are singletons, and 41% rests with the top ten. Note on this clonotype: Its antigen is undetermined.

The CDR3 consists of 13 residues. With 4 bases clipped from V and 9 bases from J, the junction kept 7 bases outside the gene matches. Per germline, CDR1 LNHDA and CDR2 SQIVND (reference sequence). This TCR derives from a human donor in good health (CMV status not recorded). Some clones in this sample may be carry-over from other donors' samples. Material: CD8+ T cells from cultured PBMCs, obtained from culture after CMV antigen stimulation. This chain links TRBV19 with TRBJ1-2; 8 bases align to TRBD1. CDR3 amino acids: CASSTGTGSRYTF. CDR3 DNA: TGTGCCAGTAGTACCGGGACAGGTAGTCGCTACACCTTC.